This TCR beta chain was sequenced for a study of shared clonotypes between healthy human individuals. The CDR3 loop spans 14 amino acids. CDR1 and CDR2 from the germline V gene are ENHRY and SYGVKD. Original data processing: ImmunoSEQ yielded junction-only sequences lacking quality scores, so filtering differed. Some clones are missing from TCRdb's copy, which holds only in-frame ones; the method was immunoSEQ multiplex PCR. V, J and clone size reflect that table, while D and trimming were determined from the DNA. The data hold some 1 million clones, with roughly 80% observed a single time. The chain employs TRBV10-3 and TRBJ1-4; 9 nucleotides align to TRBD1. The source is a young man in good health. The sample taken for sequencing was memory CD4+ T cells sorted from blood. Subset reported: CD45RA-negative fraction. The CDR3 DNA follows: TGTGCTACCCAGGGGGACAGGGCTAATGAAAAACTGTTTTTT. It translates to CATQGDRANEKLFF.